This is a list of T cell receptor beta chains from one sample in a study of blood T cell repertoires in COVID-19. Profiling relied on immunoSEQ multiplex PCR, and the TCRdb table lists in-frame clones only, not all of them. The sample contains about 100,000 clones, more than 75% of which appear only once. Sequencing was done on a sample of peripheral blood. The receptors come from a human donor in a cohort sampled during active COVID-19. The CDR3 runs from the conserved cysteine through the conserved F or W. D genes are given only for firm matches. The size entry is marked missing in some rows and otherwise reads once, few, many or a size class.

clone size: -
J gene: TRBJ2-6
CDR3 length: 17
V gene: TRBV9
D gene: -
CDR3 protein: CASSNKVEGSGANVLTF
CDR3 DNA: TGTGCCAGCAGCAACAAGGTGGAGGGCTCTGGGGCCAACGTCCTGACTTTC

clone size: -
J gene: TRBJ1-5
CDR3 length: 15
V gene: TRBV4-1
D gene: -
CDR3 protein: CASSSRLQNNQPQHF
CDR3 DNA: TGCGCCAGCAGCTCTCGCCTGCAGAACAATCAGCCCCAGCATTTT

clone size: once
J gene: TRBJ2-7
CDR3 length: 12
V gene: TRBV19
D gene: TRBD1
CDR3 protein: CASTGQTYEQYF
CDR3 DNA: TGTGCCAGTACGGGACAGACTTACGAGCAGTACTTC

clone size: -
J gene: TRBJ2-7
CDR3 length: 12
V gene: TRBV5-5
D gene: -
CDR3 protein: CASSLGAYEQYF
CDR3 DNA: TGTGCCAGCAGCTTGGGGGCTTACGAGCAGTACTTC

clone size: -
J gene: TRBJ2-2
CDR3 length: 14
V gene: TRBV19
D gene: -
CDR3 protein: CASSGQSNTGELFF
CDR3 DNA: TGTGCCAGTAGCGGACAATCGAACACCGGGGAGCTGTTTTTT

clone size: -
J gene: TRBJ1-5
CDR3 length: 15
V gene: TRBV27
D gene: -
CDR3 protein: CASSLTGRQNQPQHF
CDR3 DNA: TGTGCCAGCAGTTTAACCGGGAGACAGAATCAGCCCCAGCATTTT

clone size: -
J gene: TRBJ1-1
CDR3 length: 15
V gene: TRBV5-1
D gene: -
CDR3 protein: CASSLGLYDEAEAFF
CDR3 DNA: TGCGCCAGCAGCTTGGGGTTATACGACGAGGCCGAAGCTTTCTTT

clone size: -
J gene: TRBJ2-7
CDR3 length: 15
V gene: TRBV27
D gene: TRBD1
CDR3 protein: CASSLEDRGPYEQYF
CDR3 DNA: TGTGCCAGCAGTTTAGAGGACAGGGGCCCCTACGAGCAGTACTTC

clone size: -
J gene: TRBJ2-7
CDR3 length: 15
V gene: TRBV6-2/TRBV6-3
D gene: TRBD2
CDR3 protein: CASSYRLAGGYEQYF
CDR3 DNA: TGTGCCAGCAGTTATCGACTAGCGGGGGGCTACGAGCAGTACTTC

clone size: -
J gene: TRBJ2-1
CDR3 length: 16
V gene: TRBV15
D gene: TRBD2
CDR3 protein: CATSRGTSASYNEQFF
CDR3 DNA: TGTGCCACCAGCAGAGGGACTAGCGCAAGTTACAATGAGCAGTTCTTC

clone size: -
J gene: TRBJ1-1
CDR3 length: 16
V gene: TRBV6-2/TRBV6-3
D gene: -
CDR3 protein: CASRPTMTRPNTEAFF
CDR3 DNA: TGTGCCAGCCGCCCAACTATGACCCGACCGAACACTGAAGCTTTCTTT

clone size: once
J gene: TRBJ2-2
CDR3 length: 14
V gene: TRBV7-2
D gene: TRBD2
CDR3 protein: CASGGLGNTGELFF
CDR3 DNA: TGTGCCAGCGGAGGACTAGGCAACACCGGGGAGCTGTTTTTT

clone size: -
J gene: TRBJ2-4
CDR3 length: 11
V gene: TRBV12-3/TRBV12-4
D gene: -
CDR3 protein: CASSFGGYQYF
CDR3 DNA: TGTGCCAGCAGTTTCGGGGGTTATCAGTACTTC

clone size: -
J gene: TRBJ2-3
CDR3 length: 15
V gene: TRBV27
D gene: TRBD2
CDR3 protein: CASRFQGTSADTQYF
CDR3 DNA: TGTGCCAGCAGATTCCAAGGGACTAGCGCCGATACGCAGTATTTT

clone size: few
J gene: TRBJ1-6
CDR3 length: 15
V gene: TRBV7-2
D gene: -
CDR3 protein: CASSPTGGRGSPLHF
CDR3 DNA: TGTGCCAGCAGCCCGACCGGGGGGAGAGGTTCACCCCTCCACTTT

clone size: -
J gene: TRBJ2-1
CDR3 length: 15
V gene: TRBV5-1
D gene: TRBD1
CDR3 protein: CASSLRQGAYNEQFF
CDR3 DNA: TGCGCCAGCAGCTTGAGACAGGGGGCCTACAATGAGCAGTTCTTC

clone size: -
J gene: TRBJ2-1
CDR3 length: 15
V gene: TRBV6-4
D gene: TRBD2
CDR3 protein: CASSPLAGGPHEQFF
CDR3 DNA: TGTGCCAGCAGTCCACTAGCGGGAGGGCCGCATGAGCAGTTCTTC

clone size: -
J gene: TRBJ1-4
CDR3 length: 18
V gene: TRBV15
D gene: TRBD1
CDR3 protein: CATSRALARGFVNEKLFF
CDR3 DNA: TGTGCCACCAGCAGAGCGTTGGCCAGGGGGTTCGTTAATGAAAAACTGTTTTTT

clone size: once
J gene: TRBJ2-7
CDR3 length: 16
V gene: TRBV28
D gene: TRBD1
CDR3 protein: CASSSLDRGSPYEQYF
CDR3 DNA: TGTGCCAGCAGTTCCCTGGACAGGGGAAGTCCCTACGAGCAGTACTTC

clone size: -
J gene: TRBJ2-3
CDR3 length: 15
V gene: TRBV7-2
D gene: -
CDR3 protein: CASSLDDFSTDTQYF
CDR3 DNA: TGTGCCAGCAGCTTAGACGACTTTAGCACAGATACGCAGTATTTT

clone size: once
J gene: TRBJ1-5
CDR3 length: 18
V gene: TRBV28
D gene: TRBD1
CDR3 protein: CATISGTGGTNSNQPQHF
CDR3 DNA: TGTGCCACAATCTCCGGGACAGGGGGTACGAATAGCAATCAGCCCCAGCATTTT

clone size: -
J gene: TRBJ1-1
CDR3 length: 14
V gene: TRBV10-1
D gene: -
CDR3 protein: CASSESTGNTEAFF
CDR3 DNA: TGCGCCAGCAGTGAATCTACGGGTAACACTGAAGCTTTCTTT

clone size: few
J gene: TRBJ2-1
CDR3 length: 17
V gene: TRBV4-3
D gene: TRBD2
CDR3 protein: CASSLGRTSLSYNEQFF
CDR3 DNA: TGCGCCAGCAGCCTCGGGAGGACTAGCCTCTCCTACAATGAGCAGTTCTTC

clone size: -
J gene: TRBJ2-7
CDR3 length: 12
V gene: TRBV18
D gene: -
CDR3 protein: CASSPRTVEQYF
CDR3 DNA: TGTGCCAGCTCACCTCGGACAGTCGAGCAGTACTTC

clone size: -
J gene: TRBJ2-5
CDR3 length: 15
V gene: TRBV19
D gene: TRBD2
CDR3 protein: CASSMSSAGEETQYF
CDR3 DNA: TGTGCCAGTAGTATGAGCTCAGCGGGGGAAGAGACCCAGTACTTC

clone size: -
J gene: TRBJ1-4
CDR3 length: 15
V gene: TRBV10-2
D gene: -
CDR3 protein: CASSDPPTANEKLFF
CDR3 DNA: TGCGCCAGCAGCGACCCCCCGACAGCAAATGAAAAACTGTTTTTT

clone size: once
J gene: TRBJ2-1
CDR3 length: 22
V gene: TRBV19
D gene: TRBD2
CDR3 protein: CASRGGGTSGRAYSSSYNEQFF
CDR3 DNA: TGTGCCAGTAGAGGGGGAGGGACTAGCGGGAGGGCCTATAGTAGCTCCTACAATGAGCAGTTCTTC

clone size: -
J gene: TRBJ2-7
CDR3 length: 13
V gene: TRBV28
D gene: -
CDR3 protein: CASTGLSPYEQYF
CDR3 DNA: TGTGCCAGCACAGGACTCTCCCCGTACGAGCAGTACTTC

clone size: -
J gene: TRBJ1-1
CDR3 length: 14
V gene: TRBV28
D gene: -
CDR3 protein: CASTPGKEITEAFF
CDR3 DNA: TGTGCCAGCACCCCAGGGAAGGAGATCACTGAAGCTTTCTTT

clone size: -
J gene: TRBJ2-3
CDR3 length: 11
V gene: TRBV3-1/TRBV3-2
D gene: -
CDR3 protein: CASSHSDTQYF
CDR3 DNA: TGTGCCAGCAGCCACTCAGATACGCAGTATTTT

clone size: -
J gene: TRBJ2-5
CDR3 length: 15
V gene: TRBV3-1/TRBV3-2
D gene: -
CDR3 protein: CASSPWQGEVETQYF
CDR3 DNA: TGTGCCAGCAGCCCTTGGCAGGGGGAGGTGGAGACCCAGTACTTC

clone size: -
J gene: TRBJ2-5
CDR3 length: 14
V gene: TRBV18
D gene: -
CDR3 protein: CASSPRTARETQYF
CDR3 DNA: TGTGCCAGCTCACCAAGGACAGCAAGGGAGACCCAGTACTTC

clone size: once
J gene: TRBJ2-1
CDR3 length: 15
V gene: TRBV12-5
D gene: -
CDR3 protein: CASGFHDGYSNEQFF
CDR3 DNA: TGTGCTAGTGGTTTCCACGACGGGTATTCCAATGAGCAGTTCTTC

clone size: once
J gene: TRBJ2-1
CDR3 length: 13
V gene: TRBV5-4
D gene: -
CDR3 protein: CASSFGLYNEQFF
CDR3 DNA: TGTGCCAGCAGCTTCGGACTCTACAATGAGCAGTTCTTC

clone size: -
J gene: TRBJ2-3
CDR3 length: 17
V gene: TRBV5-1
D gene: -
CDR3 protein: CASREHYPGLKADTQYF
CDR3 DNA: TGCGCCAGCAGGGAACACTACCCGGGTCTTAAGGCAGATACGCAGTATTTT

clone size: once
J gene: TRBJ1-1
CDR3 length: 14
V gene: TRBV11-2
D gene: -
CDR3 protein: CASTPGTMNTEAFF
CDR3 DNA: TGTGCCAGCACACCCGGGACAATGAACACTGAAGCTTTCTTT

clone size: -
J gene: TRBJ1-2
CDR3 length: 14
V gene: TRBV6-2/TRBV6-3
D gene: -
CDR3 protein: CASSYTGTSYGYTF
CDR3 DNA: TGTGCCAGCAGTTATACCGGGACAAGTTATGGCTACACCTTC

clone size: -
J gene: TRBJ2-3
CDR3 length: 18
V gene: TRBV24-1
D gene: TRBD1
CDR3 protein: CATSDSRQGGGGTDTQYF
CDR3 DNA: TGTGCCACCAGTGATTCCCGACAGGGGGGAGGTGGTACAGATACGCAGTATTTT

clone size: -
J gene: TRBJ2-1
CDR3 length: 12
V gene: TRBV7-4
D gene: -
CDR3 protein: CASSFCNNEQFF
CDR3 DNA: TGTGCCAGCAGCTTTTGTAACAATGAGCAGTTCTTC

clone size: -
J gene: TRBJ2-7
CDR3 length: 16
V gene: TRBV18
D gene: TRBD2
CDR3 protein: CASSPLLAGASYEQYF
CDR3 DNA: TGTGCCAGCTCACCTTTACTAGCGGGGGCCTCCTACGAGCAGTACTTC

clone size: -
J gene: TRBJ2-2
CDR3 length: 13
V gene: TRBV11-2
D gene: -
CDR3 protein: CASSAQLTGELFF
CDR3 DNA: TGTGCCAGCAGCGCACAGCTAACCGGGGAGCTGTTTTTT

clone size: -
J gene: TRBJ2-7
CDR3 length: 14
V gene: TRBV6-1
D gene: -
CDR3 protein: CASSEWAGSDEQYF
CDR3 DNA: TGTGCCAGCAGTGAATGGGCAGGGTCTGACGAGCAGTACTTC

clone size: few
J gene: TRBJ2-7
CDR3 length: 13
V gene: TRBV29-1
D gene: -
CDR3 protein: CSVEVVETYEQYF
CDR3 DNA: TGCAGCGTTGAAGTCGTTGAGACCTACGAGCAGTACTTC

clone size: few
J gene: TRBJ1-1
CDR3 length: 15
V gene: TRBV18
D gene: TRBD1
CDR3 protein: CASSPQQGANTEAFF
CDR3 DNA: TGTGCCAGCTCACCCCAACAGGGGGCGAACACTGAAGCTTTCTTT

clone size: -
J gene: TRBJ1-2
CDR3 length: 13
V gene: TRBV2
D gene: -
CDR3 protein: CASSEGQGRGYTF
CDR3 DNA: TGTGCCAGCAGTGAAGGGCAGGGCAGAGGCTACACCTTC

clone size: -
J gene: TRBJ1-4
CDR3 length: 16
V gene: TRBV4-2
D gene: TRBD1
CDR3 protein: CASSQNRGATNEKLFF
CDR3 DNA: TGTGCCAGCAGCCAGAACAGGGGGGCGACTAATGAAAAACTGTTTTTT

clone size: -
J gene: TRBJ2-1
CDR3 length: 15
V gene: TRBV5-8
D gene: -
CDR3 protein: CASSSLRSGYNEQFF
CDR3 DNA: TGTGCCAGCAGCTCCCTCCGCTCGGGGTACAATGAGCAGTTCTTC

clone size: -
J gene: TRBJ2-1
CDR3 length: 16
V gene: TRBV5-1
D gene: TRBD2
CDR3 protein: CASSLRTSGTNNEQFF
CDR3 DNA: TGCGCCAGCAGCTTGCGGACTAGCGGGACTAACAATGAGCAGTTCTTC

clone size: once
J gene: TRBJ2-5
CDR3 length: 14
V gene: TRBV5-1
D gene: -
CDR3 protein: CASSLAPGEETQYF
CDR3 DNA: TGCGCCAGCAGCTTGGCCCCGGGAGAAGAGACCCAGTACTTC

clone size: -
J gene: TRBJ1-1
CDR3 length: 15
V gene: TRBV24-1
D gene: TRBD1
CDR3 protein: CATSESQGGNTEAFF
CDR3 DNA: TGTGCCACCAGTGAATCGCAGGGGGGGAACACTGAAGCTTTCTTT

clone size: -
J gene: TRBJ1-2
CDR3 length: 13
V gene: TRBV18
D gene: -
CDR3 protein: CASSPEGVRGYTF
CDR3 DNA: TGTGCCAGCTCACCAGAGGGGGTTCGGGGCTACACCTTC

clone size: -
J gene: TRBJ1-3
CDR3 length: 15
V gene: TRBV9
D gene: TRBD1
CDR3 protein: CASSVADRVGNTIYF
CDR3 DNA: TGTGCCAGCAGCGTAGCCGACAGGGTTGGAAACACCATATATTTT

clone size: -
J gene: TRBJ2-1
CDR3 length: 14
V gene: TRBV3-1/TRBV3-2
D gene: -
CDR3 protein: CASSRHPLSNEQFF
CDR3 DNA: TGTGCCAGCAGCCGTCACCCGCTGAGCAATGAGCAGTTCTTC

clone size: -
J gene: TRBJ2-7
CDR3 length: 14
V gene: TRBV6-2/TRBV6-3
D gene: TRBD1
CDR3 protein: CASSSRDRYYEQYF
CDR3 DNA: TGTGCCAGCAGTTCCCGGGACAGATACTACGAGCAGTACTTC